Following are 28 T cell receptor beta chains from one sample sequenced in a study of response to subunit inactivated influenza vaccine. TCRdb independently ran MiXCR on the RT-PCR reads; one entry per CDR3 protein. The table has 530,000 or so distinct CDR3 sequences, 25% seen once. The specimen comprised CD4+ T cells sorted from PBMCs, sampled around 5 days after vaccination. These receptors were taken from a man aged 45 to 65 who received an inactivated influenza vaccine.

This clonotype was seen ten or more times. The CDR3 spells CASSLTSGGTDTQYF. As DNA, the CDR3 is TGCGCCAGCAGCTTGACTAGCGGGGGGACAGATACGCAGTATTTT. This chain links TRBV5-1 with TRBJ2-3, with TRBD2 identical over 12 bases. J gave up 3 bases and V 1 base, and 0 bases lay outside the gene matches. This CDR3 comprises 15 residues. The germline gives CDR1 SGHRS, CDR2 YFSETQ.

The rearrangement joins TRBV10-2 to TRBJ2-2, with D tentatively TRBD1 (5 bases). CDR1 WSHSY and CDR2 SAAADI come from the germline V gene. CDR3 length: 14 residues. The ends were cut back, 6 bases at V and 7 bases at J, with 15 bases in the middle. CDR3 in amino acids: CASRASGHGGELFF. CDR3 bases: TGCGCCAGCAGGGCTTCAGGGCACGGCGGGGAGCTGTTTTTT.

The rearrangement joins TRBV9 to TRBJ2-5, with 10 bases lining up with TRBD2. The CDR3 totals 16 residues. The junction had 7 bases not matched to a gene; V was cut back by 0 bases and J by 5 bases. Germline lookup yields CDR1 SGDLS and CDR2 YYNGEE. The CDR3 DNA reads TGTGCCAGCAGCGTAGGAGCTAGCGGGAGTTTCGAGACCCAGTACTTC. Protein: CASSVGASGSFETQYF.

CDR3 in amino acids: CSVESWGERTDTQYF. CDR3 coding DNA: TGCAGCGTTGAAAGTTGGGGGGAACGCACAGATACGCAGTATTTT. V is TRBV29-1 and J is TRBJ2-3; possible D gene TRBD2, 6 bases. CDR1 SQVTM and CDR2 ANQGSEA come from the germline V gene. The CDR3 runs 15 residues. The V end was cut by 2 bases, the J end by 1 base, with 13 bases between.

The table lists this clonotype with a count of one. V and J are TRBV20-1 and TRBJ2-1, with 7 bases aligning to TRBD2. This CDR3 contains 15 residues. Germline trimming cut 0 bases from V and 5 bases from J; bases unmatched to any gene: 7. The V gene's germline CDR1 is DFQATT and CDR2 SNEGSKA (reference sequence). CDR3 nucleotides: TGCAGTGCTAGAGATCGGGCTAGCGGACACAATGAGCAGTTCTTC. Its protein product is CSARDRASGHNEQFF.

This chain links TRBV12-3 or TRBV12-4 with TRBJ2-2; tentatively, D is TRBD1 (6 bases). The CDR3 extends over 14 amino acids. The V gene lost 6 bases and the J gene lost 7 bases, with 15 bases spanning the gap. CDR3 region: CASRSTGSGGELFF. The CDR3 region has the DNA TGTGCCAGCAGGTCAACAGGGTCCGGCGGGGAGCTGTTTTTT.

V and J are TRBV3-1 and TRBJ2-2; TRBD2 might be the D (5 bases). CDR3 length: 16 amino acids. The V gene's germline CDR1 is LGHDT and CDR2 YNNKEL (reference sequence). V lost 3 bases and J lost 1, with 12 bases in between. The CDR3 nucleotides are TGTGCCAGCAGCCAGAACGGACTCCTGAACACCGGGGAGCTGTTTTTT. It codes for CASSQNGLLNTGELFF.

In its sample, this clonotype was seen a few times. V usage is TRBV29-1 and J usage is TRBJ2-5; 10 positions match TRBD2. The CDR3 sequence is 13 residues long. The germline CDR1 and CDR2 sequences are SQVTM and ANQGSEA. Trimming at V came to 6 bases and at J to 4 bases, leaving 5 bases not matched to a gene. CDR3 sequence reads: CSVQRGGRETQYF. CDR3 DNA sequence: TGCAGCGTCCAGCGGGGGGGCCGAGAGACCCAGTACTTC. The full variable domain, its missing parts supplied by reference TRBV29-1 and TRBJ2-5, is SAVISQKPSRDICQRGTSLTIQCQVDSQVTMMFWYRQQPGQSLTLIATANQGSEATYESGFVIDKFPISRPNLTFSTLTVSNMSPEDSSIYLCSVQRGGRETQYFGPGTRLLVL.

The gene calls are TRBV6-6 and TRBJ1-6; D ambiguous. Trimming left V 5 bases short and J 9 bases short, with 8 bases between. CDR1 MNHNY and CDR2 SVGAGI come from the germline V gene (reference sequence). The CDR3 consists of 12 residues. As DNA, the CDR3 is TGTGCCAGCAGTGGAGGGAGTTCACCCCTCCACTTT. It specifies CASSGGSSPLHF.

The chain carries TRBV30 and TRBJ1-1, with D perhaps matching TRBD1 (5 bases). The CDR3 spans 15 residues. The V gene lost 7 bases and the J gene lost 0 bases, with 18 bases spanning the gap. Germline V gives CDR1 GTSNPN, CDR2 SVGIG (reference sequence). The CDR3 is CAYNTGTLMNTEAFF. CDR3 nucleotide sequence: TGTGCCTACAACACGGGGACCCTAATGAACACTGAAGCTTTCTTT.

The chain employs TRBV12-3 or TRBV12-4 and TRBJ2-7; D is unclear. This CDR3 has 14 residues. Trimming removed 2 bases from V and 2 bases from J, with 10 bases in between. DNA for the CDR3: TGTGCCAGCAGTTTAACGGCTTCAGCCTACGAGCAGTACTTC. Its translation: CASSLTASAYEQYF.

This clonotype has only a few counts. The J gene is TRBJ2-5, the V gene TRBV29-1, with a weak D call TRBD1 (5 bases). This CDR3 is 14 amino acids long. CDR1 and CDR2 from the germline V gene are SQVTM and ANQGSEA. V lost 7 bases and J 4 bases, leaving 19 bases between the germline ends. The CDR3 is CSASRQNEGETQYF. DNA for the CDR3: TGCAGCGCAAGCAGACAGAACGAAGGAGAGACCCAGTACTTC.

This clonotype was picked up many times. The rearrangement links TRBV6-1 to TRBJ2-5; 15 bases line up with TRBD2. CDR3 length: 15 amino acids. The germline gives CDR1 MNHNS, CDR2 SASEGT. Trimming removed 6 bases from V and 9 bases from J; junction bases left unmatched: 8. CDR3 bases: TGTGCCAGCAGCGACCGAGGACTAGCGGGAGGGGCCCAGTACTTC. This sequence encodes CASSDRGLAGGAQYF.

The table lists this clonotype with a few counts. Mismatch with germline at one junction end may stem from a read error. The chain links TRBV7-7 to TRBJ2-5; D remains ambiguous. The CDR3 consists of 15 residues. The germline gives CDR1 SSHAT, CDR2 FNYEAQ (reference sequence). The CDR3 spells CASSQSWGKWETQYF. CDR3 sequence (DNA): TGTGCTAGCAGCCAGTCGTGGGGAAAATGGGAGACCCAGTACTTC. Variable domain in full (rest from reference TRBV7-7 and TRBJ2-5): GAGVSQSPRYKVTKRGQDVTLRCDPISSHATLYWYQQALGQGPEFLTYFNYEAQPDKSGLPSDRFSAERPEGSISTLTIQRTEQRDSAMYRCASSQSWGKWETQYFGPGTRLLVL.

The rearrangement joins TRBV7-9 to TRBJ2-7; 9 nucleotides agree with TRBD2. Unmatched junction bases numbered 11, after V lost 5 bases and J lost 9 bases. This CDR3 spans 14 amino acids. The germline V gene encodes CDR1 SEHNR and CDR2 FQNEAQ (reference sequence). The CDR3 loop reads CASSTICGRAAQYF. CDR3 bases: TGTGCCAGCAGCACTATTTGCGGGAGGGCCGCGCAGTACTTC.

The rearrangement uses TRBV4-3 and TRBJ2-3, with a tentative D call TRBD2 (5 bases). This CDR3 is 16 amino acids long. Trimming stripped 0 bases from V and 2 bases from J, with 12 bases between. CDR1 and CDR2 (germline): LGHNA, YSLEER. The DNA for the CDR3 is TGCGCCAGCAGCCAAGATGTGAGGGTCTCCACAGATACGCAGTATTTT. It encodes CASSQDVRVSTDTQYF.

This clonotype has more than one count but fewer than ten. The rearrangement links TRBV6-2 or TRBV6-3 to TRBJ2-1, with 12 bases aligning to TRBD2. V was clipped by 6 bases and J by 4 bases; unmatched bases: 7. The CDR3 length is 16 residues. Germline V CDR1 and CDR2: MNHEY, SVGEGT. The CDR3 sequence is CASSSRTSGAYNEQFF. CDR3 nucleotide sequence: TGTGCCAGCAGCTCCCGGACTAGCGGGGCTTACAATGAGCAGTTCTTC.

The genes are TRBV12-3 or TRBV12-4 and TRBJ1-5; the D gene is possibly TRBD1 (6 bases). The CDR3 consists of 16 residues. V was cut by 10 bases and J by 1 base, with 20 bases left in between. This chain's CDR3 is CATRGSGFLSNQPQHF. CDR3 DNA: TGTGCCACAAGGGGGTCAGGGTTTCTAAGCAATCAGCCCCAGCATTTT.

V gene TRBV7-2 combines with J gene TRBJ2-5, with D tentatively TRBD2 (6 bases). Trimming left V 1 base short and J 3 bases short, with 12 bases between. CDR1 is SGHTA, CDR2 FQGNSA, per germline. The CDR3 sequence is 15 residues long. The CDR3 DNA reads as TGTGCCAGCAGCTTAGGGGTTGGCGGGAAAGAGACCCAGTACTTC. This sequence encodes CASSLGVGGKETQYF.

The V and J genes are TRBV6-1 and TRBJ1-1; possibly TRBD1 for D (5 bases). V lost 4 bases and J 0 bases, leaving 9 bases between the germline ends. Germline CDR1 and CDR2: MNHNS and SASEGT. The CDR3 totals 14 residues. CDR3 DNA: TGTGCCAGCAGTGCTAACAGGTTGAACACTGAAGCTTTCTTT. Amino acids: CASSANRLNTEAFF.

The rearrangement uses TRBV5-1 and TRBJ2-7; 7 bases are a match to TRBD1. This CDR3 has 12 amino acids. J gave up 4 bases and V 8 bases, and 6 bases lay outside the gene matches. From germline, CDR1 is SGHRS and CDR2 YFSETQ. The CDR3 nucleotides read TGCGCCAGGCCGGGACAGTTATACGAGCAGTACTTC. Its translation is CARPGQLYEQYF. Full variable domain (rest looked up from reference TRBV5-1 and TRBJ2-7): KAGVTQTPRYLIKTRGQQVTLSCSPISGHRSVSWYQQTPGQGLQFLFEYFSETQRNKGNFPGRFSGRQFSNSRSEMNVSTLELGDSALYLCARPGQLYEQYFGPGTRLTVT.

Turning to this clonotype: At one end, the junction sequence differs from germline, possibly due to a read error. This chain links TRBV7-2 with TRBJ2-7; unclear D gene. Germline V lookup: CDR1 SGHTA, CDR2 FQGNSA. This CDR3 is built from 15 residues. DNA for the CDR3: TGTGCCAGCAGCTTAGAGGGCGTGAGCTCCTACGAGCACTACTTC. This sequence encodes CASSLEGVSSYEHYF.

The chain carries TRBV20-1 and TRBJ1-5; D remains unclear. The CDR3 is made up of 14 amino acids. Trimming removed 6 bases at V and 3 bases at J, with 15 bases between. Looked up from germline, CDR1 is DFQATT and CDR2 is SNEGSKA (reference sequence). CDR3 in DNA: TGCAGTGCCCTAGATCCAGTGAACAATCAGCCCCAGCATTTT. This gives the protein CSALDPVNNQPQHF.

The chain is built from TRBV12-3 or TRBV12-4 and TRBJ1-5; D not resolved. Trimming left V 6 bases short and J 1 base short, with 13 bases between. The CDR3 consists of 15 residues. The CDR3 nucleotides read TGTGCCAGCAGCCCGACGGACCCGAGCAATCAGCCCCAGCATTTT. The encoded protein is CASSPTDPSNQPQHF.

The gene calls are TRBV10-1 and TRBJ2-2; the D is unclear. The CDR3 has 13 residues. Germline V lookup: CDR1 WNHNN, CDR2 SYGVQD (reference sequence). V dropped 9 bases and J dropped 2 bases, with 10 bases sitting between them. Written as DNA, the CDR3 is TGCGCCAGTCAGGATTCTAACACCGGGGAGCTGTTTTTT. Translating it yields CASQDSNTGELFF.

This clonotype has only a few counts. The chain carries TRBV20-1 and TRBJ2-2; 7 positions agree with TRBD1. V gave up 5 bases and J gave up 4 bases; unmatched junction bases: 7. There are 14 residues in the CDR3. Germline-derived CDR1 and CDR2 are DFQATT and SNEGSKA (reference sequence). The DNA for the CDR3 is TGCAGTGCTCGCCCGACAGGGCTCACCGGGGAGCTGTTTTTT. Translating gives CSARPTGLTGELFF.

A few counts support this clonotype. The chain has TRBV20-1 and TRBJ2-1; possibly TRBD1 or TRBD2 for D (5 bases each). Trimming removed 0 bases from V and 4 bases from J, with 16 bases in between. The V gene's germline CDR1 is DFQATT and CDR2 SNEGSKA (reference sequence). The CDR3 spans 16 residues. The CDR3 DNA reads TGCAGTGCTAGAGAAGTGGGGCGGGCCGCATACAATGAGCAGTTCTTC. Its translation is CSAREVGRAAYNEQFF.

Worth noting for this clonotype: Being one base from a much bigger clone, this may be a read error. The chain carries TRBV25-1 and TRBJ2-3, with D perhaps matching TRBD2 (6 bases). The CDR3 spans 13 residues. CDR1 is MGHDK, CDR2 SYGVNS, per germline. The CDR3 nucleotides read TGTACCAGCAGTGTCTCGGGACTCGCTACGCAGTATTTT. Protein product: CTSSVSGLATQYF.